Given below is one T cell receptor (beta chain) in context. Using immunoSEQ multiplex PCR, the repertoire was profiled, and TCRdb retains in-frame clones only, with some absent. The sample contains under 120,000 clones, roughly 88% of which appear only once. CDR3 size: 14 residues. These data originate in a study of PD-L1 blockade in urothelial cancer. This rearrangement joins TRBV21-1 to TRBJ2-7; TRBD1, the table's D call, was not compared with the DNA. TRBV21-1 is noted as a pseudogene. The specimen was PBMCs, collected around atezolizumab (anti-PD-L1) treatment. This TCR came from a man over 45 with urothelial cancer. The CDR3: CASSKAGTGPEQYF. CDR3 nucleotide sequence: TGTGCCAGCAGCAAAGCCGGGACAGGGCCCGAGCAGTACTTC.